Reported below is one T cell receptor (beta chain). Its antigen is as yet unknown. This sample is drawn from a study of cytomegalovirus exposure and HLA in healthy donors. Study-wide points: A later analysis linked a missense DCLRE1C variant to TCR beta V- and J-gene trimming. A later analysis found that most CMV-associated TCR beta chains appeared HLA-restricted. Of the V segments, some could not be distinguished, including TRBV6-2 and TRBV6-3, and were excluded. Several of the most significant clusters appeared, in a later analysis, to be linked to common viral pathogens.

The length of the CDR3 is 16 residues. After removal of 6 bases from V and 5 bases from J, the junction contained 9 bases not matched to a gene. The germline V gene has CDR1 LGHNT and CDR2 FRNRAP. The PCR used 60 Vbeta and 13 Jbeta primers. Sequenced by immunoSEQ multiplex PCR; TCRdb stores in-frame clones only, minus some. The table shows 150,000 to 200,000 clones, with about four fifths occurring only once. The sequencing sample was made of PBMCs. The V gene is TRBV12-5, the J gene TRBJ2-3; 12 bases map to TRBD2. The clonotype was recovered from a man aged 30 to 39 in good health and CMV-seropositive. The CDR3 coding sequence is TGTGCTAGTGGCCTAAGACTAGCGGGGGATTTAGATACGCAGTATTTT. Encoded protein: CASGLRLAGDLDTQYF. The complete variable domain, with remaining parts taken from reference TRBV12-5 and TRBJ2-3, reads DARVTQTPRHKVTEMGQEVTMRCQPILGHNTVFWYRQTMMQGLELLAYFRNRAPLDDSGMPKDRFSAEMPDATLATLKIQPSEPRDSAVYFCASGLRLAGDLDTQYFGPGTRLTVL.